This passage covers 31 T cell receptor beta chains from one sample sequenced in a study of blood T cell repertoires in COVID-19. Assay: immunoSEQ multiplex PCR; the TCRdb copy retains only in-frame clones and omits some. The data contain 300,000 or so clones, 86% of them singletons. Sample: peripheral blood. These receptors were obtained from a woman aged 50 to 65 with acute or convalescent COVID-19.

This clone has only a few counts. J is TRBJ2-7 and V is TRBV7-2; 11 nucleotides agree with TRBD2. There are 14 residues in the CDR3. Looked up from germline, CDR1 is SGHTA and CDR2 is FQGNSA. With 3 bases clipped from V and 5 bases from J, the junction kept 3 bases outside the gene matches. The CDR3 DNA reads TGTGCCAGCAGCTTGACTAGCGGGAACCACGAGCAGTACTTC. It specifies CASSLTSGNHEQYF. Using reference TRBV7-2 and TRBJ2-7 for the parts outside the CDR3, the full variable domain is GAGVSQSPSNKVTEKGKDVELRCDPISGHTALYWYRQSLGQGLEFLIYFQGNSAPDKSGLPSDRFSAERTGGSVSTLTIQRTQQEDSAVYLCASSLTSGNHEQYFGPGTRLTVT.

J is TRBJ1-1 and V is TRBV28, with D tentatively TRBD1 (6 bases). The CDR3 has 16 amino acids. Germline V gives CDR1 MDHEN, CDR2 SYDVKM. Trimming left V 5 bases short and J 1 base short, with 17 bases between. The CDR3 DNA reads as TGTGCCAGCAGTCCCCTGGGGGGGCGGGGGAACACTGAAGCTTTCTTT. Translation gives CASSPLGGRGNTEAFF. The entire variable domain, with the rest obtained from reference TRBV28 and TRBJ1-1, is as follows: DVKVTQSSRYLVKRTGEKVFLECVQDMDHENMFWYRQDPGLGLRLIYFSYDVKMKEKGDIPEGYSVSREKKERFSLILESASTNQTSMYLCASSPLGGRGNTEAFFGQGTRLTVV.

This clone was found once. This chain links TRBV6-5 with TRBJ1-2; 7 bases fit TRBD1. V shed 8 bases and J 2 bases; nucleotides not matched to a gene: 8. The length of the CDR3 is 14 residues. Germline V lookup: CDR1 MNHEY, CDR2 SVGAGI. The CDR3 here is CASSPVGQNYGYTF. The CDR3 DNA sequence: TGTGCCAGCTCCCCGGTGGGACAGAACTATGGCTACACCTTC.

The J gene is TRBJ1-2, the V gene TRBV7-2, with D tentatively TRBD1 (6 bases). Looked up from germline, CDR1 is SGHTA and CDR2 is FQGNSA. With 0 bases removed from V and 8 bases from J, the gap between germline ends came to 13 bases. The CDR3 runs 14 residues. This CDR3 is CASSLAAGDRGYTF. The CDR3 bases are TGTGCCAGCAGCTTAGCTGCAGGGGATAGAGGCTACACCTTC.

The rearrangement joins TRBV5-1 to TRBJ2-5, with 8 bases lining up with TRBD2. The trim removed 1 base at V and 3 bases at J, leaving 5 bases unmatched. CDR3 length: 15 residues. CDR1 is SGHRS and CDR2 is YFSETQ in the germline V gene. Here the CDR3 DNA reads TGCGCCAGCAGCTTGATGGGTAGCGGGGAAGAGACCCAGTACTTC. This codes for CASSLMGSGEETQYF.

The rearrangement uses TRBV3-1 (or the pseudogene TRBV3-2) and TRBJ2-1; 9 positions match TRBD2. The trim removed 4 bases at V and 9 bases at J, leaving 4 bases unmatched. In germline, CDR1 is LGHDT, CDR2 YNNKEL (reference sequence). The CDR3 has 13 residues. The CDR3, as DNA: TGTGCCAGCAGCCCGGGACTAGCCGGTGAGCAGTTCTTC. Translated: CASSPGLAGEQFF.

The rearrangement links TRBV14 to TRBJ2-5, with TRBD1 as a possible D gene (5 bases). Germline-derived CDR1 and CDR2 are SGHDN and FVKESK. With 2 bases removed from V and 5 bases from J, the gap between germline ends came to 18 bases. This CDR3 contains 16 residues. The CDR3 DNA reads as TGTGCCAGCAGCCAAACCTCCCAGGGTGGAGTGGAGACCCAGTACTTC. Translating gives CASSQTSQGGVETQYF.

The chain employs TRBV27 and TRBJ1-6, with unresolved D. The ends were cut back, 3 bases at V and 5 bases at J, with 8 bases in the middle. The length of the CDR3 is 14 residues. The V gene's germline CDR1 is MNHEY and CDR2 SMNVEV (reference sequence). CDR3 protein: CASSFDGDNSPLHF. CDR3 in DNA: TGTGCCAGCAGTTTCGACGGAGATAATTCACCCCTCCACTTT.

The chain links TRBV24-1 to TRBJ2-3; 10 nucleotides match TRBD1. The germline CDR1 and CDR2 sequences are KGHDR and SFDVKD. With V trimmed by 4 bases and J by 0 bases, 3 bases remained unmatched. The CDR3 length is 16 residues. CDR3 amino acids: CATSEWTGGSTDTQYF. As DNA, the CDR3 is TGTGCCACCAGTGAGTGGACAGGGGGTAGCACAGATACGCAGTATTTT.

The genes are TRBV4-3 and TRBJ1-6; D unclear. This CDR3 has 16 residues. Germline lookup yields CDR1 LGHNA and CDR2 YSLEER. V lost 5 bases to trimming and J lost 1 base, with 12 bases between them. The CDR3 protein is CASSREVQSYNSPLHF. CDR3 in DNA: TGCGCCAGCAGCAGGGAGGTGCAATCCTATAATTCACCCCTCCACTTT.

The chain links TRBV4-2 to TRBJ2-1, with 10 nucleotides matching TRBD2. The germline gives CDR1 LGHNA, CDR2 YNFKEQ. With V trimmed by 1 base and J by 7 bases, 7 bases remained unmatched. This CDR3 region has 16 residues. The CDR3 protein is CASSQARGTSANEQFF. Here the CDR3 DNA reads TGTGCCAGCAGCCAAGCCCGCGGGACTAGCGCGAATGAGCAGTTCTTC.

The gene calls are TRBV9 and TRBJ2-7, with 8 bases matching TRBD1. In germline, CDR1 is SGDLS, CDR2 YYNGEE. This CDR3 comprises 14 residues. V gave up 0 bases and J gave up 2 bases; unmatched junction bases: 1. The CDR3 region is CASSVDRGAYEQYF. In DNA form, the CDR3 reads TGTGCCAGCAGCGTAGACAGGGGGGCCTACGAGCAGTACTTC.

The V gene is TRBV7-2, the J gene TRBJ2-2; the match to TRBD1 covers 9 bases. The germline V gene encodes CDR1 SGHTA and CDR2 FQGNSA. The CDR3 is 14 amino acids. Losses at the gene ends were 3 bases for V and 6 bases for J; bases not matched to a gene: 2. The CDR3 region has the DNA TGTGCCAGCAGCTTTTACAGGGGGCCCGGGGAGCTGTTTTTT. Protein: CASSFYRGPGELFF.

This chain joins TRBV6-5 and TRBJ1-5; D possibly corresponds to TRBD1 (6 bases). The CDR3 covers 15 residues. The V and J ends lost 6 bases and 4 bases respectively, with 16 bases between them. CDR1 is MNHEY and CDR2 is SVGAGI in the germline V gene. The CDR3 sequence: CASRLDRSSNQPQHF. As DNA, the CDR3 is TGTGCCAGCAGACTTGACAGGTCGAGTAATCAGCCCCAGCATTTT.

This clone has just a few counts. V and J are TRBV10-3 and TRBJ2-1; D might be TRBD1 (7 bases). V lost 3 bases and J lost 4, with 13 bases in between. The CDR3 length is 15 residues. In germline, CDR1 is ENHRY, CDR2 SYGVKD. CDR3 nucleotides: TGTGCCATCAGTGAAGGGCGGGACAGTTACAATGAGCAGTTCTTC. Protein product: CAISEGRDSYNEQFF.

This clone appeared once. The chain employs TRBV2 and TRBJ1-5; the match to TRBD1 covers 8 bases. Germline V gene sequence: CDR1 SNHLY, CDR2 FYNNEI. The ends lost 9 bases at V and 1 base at J; junction bases unmatched: 8. CDR3 length equals 15 residues. The CDR3 loop is CASNTGGGSNQPQHF. CDR3 DNA: TGTGCCAGTAATACAGGGGGTGGAAGCAATCAGCCCCAGCATTTT.

J is TRBJ1-5 and V is TRBV28; the match to TRBD1 covers 10 bases. The CDR3 totals 15 residues. The germline V gene has CDR1 MDHEN and CDR2 SYDVKM. V was pared by 6 bases and J by 7 bases, with 9 bases of the junction left unmatched. CDR3 DNA: TGTGCCAGCAGATCGGACAGGGGGGGCAGGCAGCCCCAGCATTTT. Translation: CASRSDRGGRQPQHF.

The J gene is TRBJ1-5, the V gene TRBV3-1 (or the pseudogene TRBV3-2); D is possibly TRBD1 (5 bases). Germline values: CDR1 LGHDT, CDR2 YNNKEL (reference sequence). The V end was cut by 8 bases, the J end by 0 bases, with 17 bases between. The CDR3 covers 16 residues. CDR3 in DNA: TGTGCCAGCGCTAACCGAAGGGGAAATAGCAATCAGCCCCAGCATTTT. Its translation: CASANRRGNSNQPQHF.

The V gene is TRBV2, the J gene TRBJ2-1, with TRBD2 matching over 7 bases. Germline CDR1 is SNHLY and CDR2 is FYNNEI. Trimming cost V 3 bases and J 3 bases; bases outside gene matches: 2. This CDR3 spans 14 amino acids. The DNA for the CDR3 is TGTGCCAGCAGTGACCGGGGGGACTACAATGAGCAGTTCTTC. This gives the protein CASSDRGDYNEQFF.

This clone appeared a single time. This rearrangement joins TRBV3-1 (or the pseudogene TRBV3-2) to TRBJ2-6; the D gene is possibly TRBD2 (6 bases). Germline CDR1 is LGHDT and CDR2 is YNNKEL (reference sequence). The CDR3 is made up of 16 amino acids. V dropped 1 base and J dropped 1 base, with 8 bases sitting between them. CDR3 DNA sequence: TGTGCCAGCAGCCAAGTGGGGGGATCTGGGGCCAACGTCCTGACTTTC. Protein: CASSQVGGSGANVLTF.

This chain links TRBV15 with TRBJ1-1; a possible D gene is TRBD1 (5 bases). This CDR3 has 13 residues. CDR1 is LNHNV, CDR2 YYDKDF, per germline (reference sequence). V dropped 5 bases and J dropped 1 base, with 8 bases sitting between them. For the CDR3, the DNA is TGTGCCACCAGCCCTCAGGGGAACACTGAAGCTTTCTTT. Translated: CATSPQGNTEAFF.

To note about this clone: One junction end does not reproduce the germline sequence, and a read error may be involved. This sequence joins TRBV18 and TRBJ2-5; no clear D gene. Germline V CDR1 and CDR2: KGHSH, LQKENI. There are 14 residues in the CDR3. CDR3 nucleotides: TGTGCCAGCTCACCATGGAACAACCAAGAGGCCCAGTACTTC. Translated, it gives CASSPWNNQEAQYF.

This chain links TRBV7-3 with TRBJ2-2; perhaps TRBD2 as D (6 bases). Germline assignment: CDR1 SGHTA and CDR2 FQGTGA. V lost 6 bases to trimming and J lost 6 bases, with 20 bases between them. The CDR3 has 16 residues. CDR3 sequence (DNA): TGTGCCAGCAGACTATGGGGACTCCCACCCTCCGGGGAGCTGTTTTTT. Translating it yields CASRLWGLPPSGELFF.

The chain recombines TRBV7-9 with TRBJ2-7; 9 nucleotides align to TRBD1. CDR3 size: 18 residues. The ends lost 5 bases at V and 0 bases at J; junction bases unmatched: 14. Germline V gene sequence: CDR1 SEHNR, CDR2 FQNEAQ (reference sequence). The CDR3 DNA follows: TGTGCCAGCAGCCGGACCGGGACAGGGCGCCTAAGCTCCTACGAGCAGTACTTC. As protein: CASSRTGTGRLSSYEQYF.

The V and J genes are TRBV28 and TRBJ1-2; no clear D. The CDR3 loop spans 12 amino acids. Germline V gene sequence: CDR1 MDHEN, CDR2 SYDVKM. The V and J ends lost 5 bases and 8 bases respectively, with 12 bases between them. The CDR3 DNA reads TGTGCCAGCAGTCTGGCCCGCGGAGGCTACACCTTC. As protein: CASSLARGGYTF.

This sequence joins TRBV5-6 and TRBJ2-7; 10 bases line up with TRBD1. Germline CDR1 SGHDT, CDR2 YYEEEE. V lost 3 bases to trimming and J lost 2 bases; unmatched junction nucleotides: 11. CDR3 length equals 17 residues. CDR3 amino acids: CASSSPTWTGGTYEQYF. The CDR3 DNA reads as TGTGCCAGCAGCTCCCCGACCTGGACAGGGGGAACCTACGAGCAGTACTTC.

The chain is built from TRBV9 and TRBJ2-7; 7 bases are a match to TRBD1. V was pared by 0 bases and J by 1 base, with 7 bases of the junction left unmatched. The CDR3 loop spans 16 amino acids. Germline V gives CDR1 SGDLS, CDR2 YYNGEE. CDR3 DNA sequence: TGTGCCAGCAGCGTAGCGGCAGGGGGTAATTCCTACGAGCAGTACTTC. It yields the protein CASSVAAGGNSYEQYF.

This rearrangement joins TRBV5-1 to TRBJ1-1; unclear D gene. Germline-derived CDR1 and CDR2 are SGHRS and YFSETQ. The germline V and J ends were trimmed by 7 bases and 2 bases, with 15 bases remaining between them. The CDR3 covers 14 residues. DNA of the CDR3: TGCGCCAGCGGAGGGCGGACGGATAACACTGAAGCTTTCTTT. It translates to CASGGRTDNTEAFF.

V and J are TRBV28 and TRBJ2-2, with 7 bases identical to TRBD1. CDR3 length equals 14 residues. After removal of 5 bases from V and 4 bases from J, the junction contained 4 bases not matched to a gene. The germline gives CDR1 MDHEN, CDR2 SYDVKM. The CDR3 nucleotides are TGTGCCAGCAGTAACCGGGACAGCACCGGGGAGCTGTTTTTT. Residues: CASSNRDSTGELFF. The complete variable domain, with remaining parts taken from reference TRBV28 and TRBJ2-2, reads DVKVTQSSRYLVKRTGEKVFLECVQDMDHENMFWYRQDPGLGLRLIYFSYDVKMKEKGDIPEGYSVSREKKERFSLILESASTNQTSMYLCASSNRDSTGELFFGEGSRLTVL.

This clone was detected only once. The CDR3 region is CAWQVSVSTDTQYF. Written as DNA, the CDR3 is TGTGCCTGGCAAGTTAGCGTTAGCACAGATACGCAGTATTTT. This chain joins TRBV30 and TRBJ2-3, with D tentatively TRBD2 (5 bases). V gave up 5 bases and J gave up 0 bases, with 12 bases separating them. The CDR3 contains 14 residues. Germline V CDR1 and CDR2: GTSNPN, SVGIG (reference sequence).

The chain employs TRBV5-4 and TRBJ2-3; 9 nucleotides agree with TRBD2. With 5 bases clipped from V and 2 bases from J, the junction kept 9 bases outside the gene matches. Germline lookup yields CDR1 SGHNT and CDR2 YYREEE (reference sequence). The CDR3 extends over 16 amino acids. For the CDR3, the DNA is TGTGCCAGCAGTCCCGAGGGACTAGCACTCACAGATACGCAGTATTTT. This translates into CASSPEGLALTDTQYF.